This paragraph reports one T cell receptor (beta chain). V shed 3 bases and J 4 bases; nucleotides not matched to a gene: 7. The CDR3 consists of 16 residues. CDR1 SEHNR and CDR2 FQNEAQ come from the germline V gene (reference sequence). Some clones are missing from TCRdb's copy, which holds only in-frame ones; the method was immunoSEQ multiplex PCR. The sample includes 95,000 to 150,000 clones, less than 75% of them seen just once. The sample belongs to a study of blood T cell repertoires in COVID-19. Study details: There were acute and convalescent COVID-19 samples, and they came from the United States, Italy and Spain.

This chain joins TRBV7-9 and TRBJ2-1; 9 bases map to TRBD2. The clonotype comes from a human donor with acute or convalescent COVID-19. The donor label of this sample is uncertain. The sample comprised peripheral blood. As DNA, the CDR3 is TGTGCCAGCAGCTTTTTAGCGGGGGCCTTATACAATGAGCAGTTCTTC. This sequence encodes CASSFLAGALYNEQFF.